The 29 T cell receptor beta chains listed next were all sequenced from one sample in a study of a mutant IDH1 vaccine in newly diagnosed glioma (dated by TCRdb to about 2021). The library was produced with the immunoSEQ multiplex PCR assay. TCRdb holds this immuneACCESS table with in-frame rearrangements only. Some clones are missing; in checked studies, unresolved V genes explain under half, and the rest has no known cause. For this sample there are around 99,000 clones; about four fifths appear just once. 7.5% of the sample lies in the top ten. Taken with the paper, the label for time point translates to: baseline, week 1 (first vaccination visit). This sample's treatment or condition label indicates: pre-vaccination baseline after standard-of-care therapy. This specimen consisted of PBMCs, obtained from a glioma patient treated with radiotherapy, temozolomide or both. These receptors were collected from a man aged 40-49 years with glioma.

J is TRBJ2-7 and V is TRBV4-3, with 11 bases identical to TRBD2. J lost 6 bases, V lost 0 bases, and 10 bases had no gene match. CDR3 length: 17 amino acids. The germline gives CDR1 LGHNA, CDR2 YSLEER. The CDR3 is CASSQDLGGTSGTEQYF. CDR3 in DNA: TGCGCCAGCAGCCAAGATCTTGGGGGGACTAGCGGTACCGAGCAGTACTTC.

The chain carries TRBV18 and TRBJ2-7, with D hard to call. Germline V CDR1 and CDR2: KGHSH, LQKENI. The CDR3 sequence is 16 residues long. The V and J ends lost 2 bases and 1 base respectively, with 15 bases between them. CDR3 region: CASSPSSPDGSYEQYF. The DNA of the CDR3 is TGTGCCAGCTCACCATCTTCCCCGGACGGTTCCTACGAGCAGTACTTC.

The sample holds a few counts of this clone. This chain connects TRBV5-1 to TRBJ1-2; D unclear. The germline V gene has CDR1 SGHRS and CDR2 YFSETQ. V dropped 0 bases and J dropped 9 bases, with 15 bases sitting between them. This CDR3 has 14 amino acids. Written as DNA, the CDR3 is TGCGCCAGCAGCTTGGAACAGTCGAGTCAGAGCTACACCTTC. It codes for CASSLEQSSQSYTF.

This clone appeared once. DNA for the CDR3: TGTGCCAGCAGCCGGTACCAAGAGACCCAGTACTTC. Its protein product is CASSRYQETQYF. The V call is TRBV5-5, the J call TRBJ2-5, with D hard to call. Deletions cut 4 bases from V and 0 bases from J, with 4 bases between. Germline values: CDR1 SGHKS, CDR2 YYEKEE (reference sequence). The CDR3 has 12 residues.

The V call is TRBV4-1, the J call TRBJ2-1; 7 bases fit TRBD2. CDR3 length: 16 residues. Germline V gene data show CDR1 as MGHRA and CDR2 as YSYEKL. The ends lost 0 bases at V and 4 bases at J; junction bases unmatched: 6. This CDR3 reads CASSQDWGGLYNEQFF. CDR3 nucleotides: TGCGCCAGCAGCCAAGATTGGGGGGGATTATACAATGAGCAGTTCTTC.

This sequence joins TRBV18 and TRBJ1-1; TRBD1 aligns across 8 bases. CDR1 is KGHSH, CDR2 LQKENI, per germline. Trimming at V came to 4 bases and at J to 5 bases, leaving 12 bases not matched to a gene. The CDR3 is 16 amino acids. CDR3: CASSLRQGMRNTEAFF. The CDR3 DNA follows: TGTGCCAGCTCACTCCGACAGGGGATGAGGAATACTGAAGCTTTCTTT. The full variable domain, its missing parts supplied by reference TRBV18 and TRBJ1-1, is NAGVMQNPRHLVRRRGQEARLRCSPMKGHSHVYWYRQLPEEGLKFMVYLQKENIIDESGMPKERFSAEFPKEGPSILRIQQVVRGDSAAYFCASSLRQGMRNTEAFFGQGTRLTVV.

V gene TRBV9 combines with J gene TRBJ2-1; 7 bases are a match to TRBD2. Germline trimming cut 3 bases from V and 12 bases from J; bases unmatched to any gene: 9. CDR3 length equals 13 residues. From germline, CDR1 is SGDLS and CDR2 YYNGEE. This CDR3 is CASSARGEGRQFF. For the CDR3, the DNA is TGTGCCAGCAGCGCCCGCGGGGAGGGGAGGCAGTTCTTC.

This clone was recorded a few times. The chain recombines TRBV27 with TRBJ2-2; D is undetermined. Looked up from germline, CDR1 is MNHEY and CDR2 is SMNVEV (reference sequence). The ends were cut back, 6 bases at V and 0 bases at J, with 2 bases in the middle. This CDR3 contains 12 residues. The CDR3 region is CASRTNTGELFF. CDR3 DNA: TGTGCCAGCAGAACGAACACCGGGGAGCTGTTTTTT.

The chain couples TRBV5-4 to TRBJ1-1; weak D call: TRBD1 (6 bases). V lost 1 base and J lost 6, with 10 bases in between. This CDR3 comprises 13 residues. CDR1 is SGHNT, CDR2 YYREEE, per germline (reference sequence). CDR3 bases: TGTGCCAGCAGCTTGTCCACAGGGCCTGAAGCTTTCTTT. Its translation is CASSLSTGPEAFF.

The CDR3 here is CASSPLDGGYTF. The CDR3, as DNA: TGTGCCAGCAGCCCGCTGGACGGGGGCTACACCTTC. The gene calls are TRBV7-9 and TRBJ1-2; no reliable D call. Germline values: CDR1 SEHNR, CDR2 FQNEAQ (reference sequence). The CDR3 length is 12 residues. The ends were cut back, 5 bases at V and 8 bases at J, with 12 bases in the middle.

This clone was detected only once. CDR3 region: CASSSAGSTNEKLFF. The CDR3 nucleotides read TGTGCCAGCTCATCCGCAGGGTCAACTAATGAAAAACTGTTTTTT. V is TRBV18 and J is TRBJ1-4; maybe TRBD1 (5 bases). The germline CDR1 and CDR2 sequences are KGHSH and LQKENI. Trimming left V 5 bases short and J 0 bases short, with 10 bases between. This CDR3 is 15 amino acids long.

V usage is TRBV15 and J usage is TRBJ1-1, with D uncertain. The CDR3 length is 15 residues. The V gene's germline CDR1 is LNHNV and CDR2 YYDKDF (reference sequence). V was shortened by 3 bases and J by 1 base, with 12 bases between the two germline ends. The DNA of the CDR3 is TGTGCCACCAGCAGCCCAGAGACGGCGAACACTGAAGCTTTCTTT. Its translation is CATSSPETANTEAFF.

The CDR3 is CSAESETQYF. CDR3 DNA sequence: TGCAGTGCTGAGTCGGAGACCCAGTACTTC. V and J are TRBV20-1 and TRBJ2-5; D is unresolved. Germline V lookup: CDR1 DFQATT, CDR2 SNEGSKA (reference sequence). The CDR3 has 10 amino acids. V lost 5 bases, J lost 5 bases, and 6 bases lay in between.

This clone was seen a few times. The chain couples TRBV7-2 to TRBJ1-1; the D is unclear. Trimming removed 4 bases from V and 6 bases from J, with 12 bases in between. The germline gives CDR1 SGHTA, CDR2 FQGNSA. The CDR3 consists of 13 residues. CDR3 in amino acids: CASSSQIRSEAFF. In DNA form, the CDR3 reads TGTGCCAGCAGCTCCCAAATAAGGTCTGAAGCTTTCTTT.

The chain uses TRBV7-2 and TRBJ2-4, with D possibly TRBD1 on 5 matching bases. The CDR3 is made up of 14 amino acids. V gave up 5 bases and J gave up 3 bases, with 11 bases separating them. Germline CDR1 SGHTA, CDR2 FQGNSA. In DNA, the CDR3 is TGTGCCAGCAGCCTAGACAGTGGCAAAAACATTCAGTACTTC. It specifies CASSLDSGKNIQYF.

The chain couples TRBV30 to TRBJ2-2; TRBD2 aligns across 11 bases. V was pared by 5 bases and J by 2 bases, with 4 bases of the junction left unmatched. CDR1 and CDR2 from the germline V gene are GTSNPN and SVGIG (reference sequence). This CDR3 region has 15 residues. The CDR3 DNA reads as TGTGCCTGGCGGGGACTAGCGGCTAACACCGGGGAGCTGTTTTTT. Translated: CAWRGLAANTGELFF.

On this clone itself: At one boundary the junction diverges from the germline segment, which might be a read error. Here the CDR3 reads CAWRLTGTANFGYTF. DNA for the CDR3: TGTGCCTGGAGGTTAACCGGGACAGCCAACTTTGGCTACACCTTC. The chain joins TRBV30 to TRBJ1-2; TRBD1 matches at 7 bases. Germline lookup yields CDR1 GTSNPN and CDR2 SVGIG (reference sequence). The CDR3 contains 15 residues. Full variable domain (missing parts from reference TRBV30 and TRBJ1-2): SQTIHQWPATLVQPVGSPLSLECTVEGTSNPNLYWYRQAAGRGLQLLFYSVGIGQISSEVPQNLSASRPQDRQFILSSKKLLLSDSGFYLCAWRLTGTANFGYTFGSGTRLTVV.

The rearrangement links TRBV12-5 to TRBJ1-4; weak D call: TRBD1 (5 bases). V was trimmed by 1 base and J by 3 bases, leaving 9 bases between them. The germline V gene encodes CDR1 LGHNT and CDR2 FRNRAP. The CDR3 extends over 15 amino acids. The CDR3 bases are TGTGCTAGTGGTTTGGGACAACAGGCTAATGAAAAACTGTTTTTT. It yields the protein CASGLGQQANEKLFF. Full variable domain (remainder filled in from reference TRBV12-5 and TRBJ1-4): DARVTQTPRHKVTEMGQEVTMRCQPILGHNTVFWYRQTMMQGLELLAYFRNRAPLDDSGMPKDRFSAEMPDATLATLKIQPSEPRDSAVYFCASGLGQQANEKLFFGSGTQLSVL.

The rearrangement uses TRBV7-8 and TRBJ1-2, with 7 bases identical to TRBD1. The V gene's germline CDR1 is SGHVS and CDR2 FQNEAQ. With V trimmed by 5 bases and J by 2 bases, 2 bases remained unmatched. The CDR3 has 13 amino acids. The CDR3 bases are TGTGCCAGCAGCGAGGGACAGAACTATGGCTACACCTTC. It yields the protein CASSEGQNYGYTF.

V usage is TRBV28 and J usage is TRBJ1-5; TRBD1 matches 7 bases. Germline lookup yields CDR1 MDHEN and CDR2 SYDVKM. The length of the CDR3 is 17 residues. Unmatched junction bases numbered 12, after V lost 5 bases and J lost 2 bases. The CDR3 protein is CASSDPVLGGGNQPQHF. DNA of the CDR3: TGTGCCAGCAGTGACCCCGTTTTAGGGGGCGGCAATCAGCCCCAGCATTTT.

The chain couples TRBV29-1 to TRBJ1-1; 9 nucleotides line up with TRBD1. There are 13 residues in the CDR3. After removal of 6 bases from V and 1 base from J, the junction contained 3 bases not matched to a gene. From germline, CDR1 is SQVTM and CDR2 ANQGSEA. CDR3 in amino acids: CSVRTGANTEAFF. For the CDR3, the DNA is TGCAGCGTACGGACAGGGGCGAACACTGAAGCTTTCTTT.

This chain uses TRBV9 with TRBJ1-1; no definite D call. Between the trimmed V and J ends, which lost 0 bases and 10 bases, there was a span of 13 bases. CDR3 length equals 13 residues. Germline V gives CDR1 SGDLS, CDR2 YYNGEE. The CDR3 sequence: CASSVEFGRLAFF. CDR3 sequence (DNA): TGTGCCAGCAGCGTAGAATTCGGACGCTTAGCTTTCTTT.

V gene TRBV28 combines with J gene TRBJ2-6; D remains unclear. In germline, CDR1 is MDHEN, CDR2 SYDVKM. The length of the CDR3 is 17 residues. The V end was cut by 4 bases, the J end by 0 bases, with 13 bases between. The CDR3, as DNA: TGTGCCAGCAGTTCCGGTCCCGTGGTCTCTGGGGCCAACGTCCTGACTTTC. Protein: CASSSGPVVSGANVLTF.

The V gene is TRBV29-1, the J gene TRBJ2-7; 12 nucleotides agree with TRBD2. Germline loops: CDR1 SQVTM, CDR2 ANQGSEA. With 4 bases clipped from V and 6 bases from J, the junction kept 4 bases outside the gene matches. The CDR3 consists of 13 residues. CDR3 in DNA: TGCAGCGTTGTTCTAGCGGGAGGGGGCGAGCAGTACTTC. Translating it yields CSVVLAGGGEQYF.

The chain combines TRBV6-6 with TRBJ2-4; maybe TRBD1 (5 bases). The CDR3 runs to 16 residues. From germline, CDR1 is MNHNY and CDR2 SVGAGI (reference sequence). V lost 5 bases to trimming and J lost 1 base, with 15 bases between them. DNA of the CDR3: TGTGCCAGCAGTCAGCAGGCGAAGGGGGCCAAAAACATTCAGTACTTC. Its translation: CASSQQAKGAKNIQYF.

The chain links TRBV28 to TRBJ1-5, with TRBD1 matching over 7 bases. Trimming cost V 5 bases and J 6 bases; bases outside gene matches: 10. CDR3 length: 15 amino acids. CDR1 and CDR2 from the germline V gene are MDHEN and SYDVKM. In DNA form, the CDR3 reads TGTGCCAGCAGTGGGGAAACAGGGGTGGGTCAGCCCCAGCATTTT. This sequence encodes CASSGETGVGQPQHF.

The chain is built from TRBV6-1 and TRBJ2-2; D remains unclear. Germline V gene sequence: CDR1 MNHNS, CDR2 SASEGT. Trimming took 3 bases from V and 0 from J, leaving 14 bases between them. This CDR3 is 17 amino acids long. The CDR3 DNA is TGTGCCAGCAGTGATTATTCGGGCCTCACGAACACCGGGGAGCTGTTTTTT. This encodes CASSDYSGLTNTGELFF.

V is TRBV30 and J is TRBJ1-2; 8 bases map to TRBD1. Germline-derived CDR1 and CDR2 are GTSNPN and SVGIG (reference sequence). Trimming at V came to 3 bases and at J to 1 base, leaving 7 bases not matched to a gene. The CDR3 is made up of 15 amino acids. The CDR3 bases are TGTGCCTGGAGATGGACAGGGATTGTTAACTATGGCTACACCTTC. Protein: CAWRWTGIVNYGYTF.

The J gene is TRBJ1-1, the V gene TRBV6-1; D remains unclear. The CDR3 is 15 amino acids. CDR1 is MNHNS, CDR2 SASEGT, per germline. The V gene lost 2 bases and the J gene lost 0 bases, with 10 bases spanning the gap. The CDR3 sequence: CASSESPTVNTEAFF. CDR3 in DNA: TGTGCCAGCAGTGAATCCCCGACCGTGAACACTGAAGCTTTCTTT.